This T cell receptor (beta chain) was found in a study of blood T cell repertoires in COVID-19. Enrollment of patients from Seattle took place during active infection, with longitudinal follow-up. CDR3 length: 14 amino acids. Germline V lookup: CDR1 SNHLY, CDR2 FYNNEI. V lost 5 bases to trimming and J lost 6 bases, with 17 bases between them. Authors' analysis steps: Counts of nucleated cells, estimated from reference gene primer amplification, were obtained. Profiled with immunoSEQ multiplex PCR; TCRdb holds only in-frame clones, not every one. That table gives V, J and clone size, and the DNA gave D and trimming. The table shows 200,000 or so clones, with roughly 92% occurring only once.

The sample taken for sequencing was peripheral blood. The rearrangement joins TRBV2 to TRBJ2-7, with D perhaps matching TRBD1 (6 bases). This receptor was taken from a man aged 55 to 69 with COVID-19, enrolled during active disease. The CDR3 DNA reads TGTGCCAGCAGTTTAGACAGGCCGGTAGGCGAGCAGTACTTC. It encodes CASSLDRPVGEQYF.